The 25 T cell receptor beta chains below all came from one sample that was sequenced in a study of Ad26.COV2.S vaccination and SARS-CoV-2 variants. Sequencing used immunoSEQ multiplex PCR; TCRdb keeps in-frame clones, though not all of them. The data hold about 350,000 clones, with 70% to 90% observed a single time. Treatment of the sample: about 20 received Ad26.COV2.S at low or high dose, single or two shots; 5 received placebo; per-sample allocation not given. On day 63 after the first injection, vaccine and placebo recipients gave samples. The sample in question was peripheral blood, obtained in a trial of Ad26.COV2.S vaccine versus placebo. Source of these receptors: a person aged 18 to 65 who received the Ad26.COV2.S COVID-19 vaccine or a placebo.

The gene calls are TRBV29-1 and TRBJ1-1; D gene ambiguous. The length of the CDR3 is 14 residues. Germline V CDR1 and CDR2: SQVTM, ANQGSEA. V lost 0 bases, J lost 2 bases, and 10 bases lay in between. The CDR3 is CSVEESGANTEAFF. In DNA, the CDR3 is TGCAGCGTTGAAGAATCAGGAGCAAACACTGAAGCTTTCTTT.

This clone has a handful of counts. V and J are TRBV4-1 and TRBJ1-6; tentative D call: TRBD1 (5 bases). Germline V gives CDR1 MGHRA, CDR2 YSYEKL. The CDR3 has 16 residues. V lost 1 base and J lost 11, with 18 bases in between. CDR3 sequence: CASSQGAGTQFAPLHF. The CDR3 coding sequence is TGCGCCAGCAGCCAAGGAGCAGGGACGCAGTTTGCACCCCTCCACTTT.

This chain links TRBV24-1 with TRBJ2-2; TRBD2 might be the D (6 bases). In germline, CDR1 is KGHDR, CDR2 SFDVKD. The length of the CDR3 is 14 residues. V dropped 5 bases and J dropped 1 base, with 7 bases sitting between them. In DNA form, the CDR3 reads TGTGCCACCAGTGGGCGGGAGAACACCGGGGAGCTGTTTTTT. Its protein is CATSGRENTGELFF.

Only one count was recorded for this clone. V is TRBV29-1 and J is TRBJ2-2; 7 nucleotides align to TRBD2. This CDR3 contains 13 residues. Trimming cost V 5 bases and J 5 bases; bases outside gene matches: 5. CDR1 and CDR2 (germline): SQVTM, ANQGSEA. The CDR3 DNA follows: TGCAGCGTTACGGGGGGTCTAACCGGGGAGCTGTTTTTT. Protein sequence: CSVTGGLTGELFF.

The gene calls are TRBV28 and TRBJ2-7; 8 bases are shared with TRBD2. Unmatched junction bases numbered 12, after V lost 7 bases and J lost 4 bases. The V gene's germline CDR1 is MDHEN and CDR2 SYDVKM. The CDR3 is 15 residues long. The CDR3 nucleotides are TGTGCCAGCAATTTGATGGGACTAGGGATTTACGAGCAGTACTTC. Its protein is CASNLMGLGIYEQYF. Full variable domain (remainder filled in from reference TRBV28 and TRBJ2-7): DVKVTQSSRYLVKRTGEKVFLECVQDMDHENMFWYRQDPGLGLRLIYFSYDVKMKEKGDIPEGYSVSREKKERFSLILESASTNQTSMYLCASNLMGLGIYEQYFGPGTRLTVT.

The CDR3 coding sequence is TGCGCCAGCAGCCCTGACAGGGGGTTAACTGAAGCTTTCTTT. Translated: CASSPDRGLTEAFF. The chain links TRBV5-1 to TRBJ1-1; TRBD1 agrees at 9 bases. The CDR3 totals 14 residues. The trim removed 4 bases at V and 5 bases at J, leaving 6 bases unmatched. Per germline, CDR1 SGHRS and CDR2 YFSETQ.

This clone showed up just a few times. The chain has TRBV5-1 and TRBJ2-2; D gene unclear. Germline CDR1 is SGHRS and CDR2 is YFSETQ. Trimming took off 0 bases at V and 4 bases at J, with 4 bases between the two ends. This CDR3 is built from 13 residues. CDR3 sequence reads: CASSLVGTGELFF. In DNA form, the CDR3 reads TGCGCCAGCAGCTTGGTGGGCACCGGGGAGCTGTTTTTT.

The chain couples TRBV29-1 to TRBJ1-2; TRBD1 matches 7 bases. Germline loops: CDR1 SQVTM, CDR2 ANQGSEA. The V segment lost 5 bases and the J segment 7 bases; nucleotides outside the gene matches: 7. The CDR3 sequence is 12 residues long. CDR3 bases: TGCAGCGTTTTTCAGGGGGGGATTGGCTACACCTTC. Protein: CSVFQGGIGYTF.

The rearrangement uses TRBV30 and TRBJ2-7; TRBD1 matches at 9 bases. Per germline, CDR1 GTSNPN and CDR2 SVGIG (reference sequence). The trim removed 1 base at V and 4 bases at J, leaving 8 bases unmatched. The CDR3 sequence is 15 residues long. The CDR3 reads CAWSASDRGYYEQYF. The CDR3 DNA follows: TGTGCCTGGAGTGCCTCAGACAGGGGGTATTACGAGCAGTACTTC. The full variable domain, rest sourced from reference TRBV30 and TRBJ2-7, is SQTIHQWPATLVQPVGSPLSLECTVEGTSNPNLYWYRQAAGRGLQLLFYSVGIGQISSEVPQNLSASRPQDRQFILSSKKLLLSDSGFYLCAWSASDRGYYEQYFGPGTRLTVT.

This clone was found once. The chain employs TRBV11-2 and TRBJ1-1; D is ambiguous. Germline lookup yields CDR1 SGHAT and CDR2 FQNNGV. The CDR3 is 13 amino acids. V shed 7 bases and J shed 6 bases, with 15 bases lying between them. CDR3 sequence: CASIGDTSAEAFF. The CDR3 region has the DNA TGTGCCAGCATAGGCGATACCTCCGCTGAAGCTTTCTTT.

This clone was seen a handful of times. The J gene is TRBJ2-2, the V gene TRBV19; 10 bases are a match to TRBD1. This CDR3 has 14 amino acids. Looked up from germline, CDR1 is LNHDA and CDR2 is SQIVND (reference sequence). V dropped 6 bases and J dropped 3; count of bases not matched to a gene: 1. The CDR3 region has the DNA TGTGCCAGTAGGGACAGGGGGGACACCGGGGAGCTGTTTTTT. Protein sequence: CASRDRGDTGELFF. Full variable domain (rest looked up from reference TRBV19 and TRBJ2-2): DGGITQSPKYLFRKEGQNVTLSCEQNLNHDAMYWYRQDPGQGLRLIYYSQIVNDFQKGDIAEGYSVSREKKESFPLTVTSAQKNPTAFYLCASRDRGDTGELFFGEGSRLTVL.

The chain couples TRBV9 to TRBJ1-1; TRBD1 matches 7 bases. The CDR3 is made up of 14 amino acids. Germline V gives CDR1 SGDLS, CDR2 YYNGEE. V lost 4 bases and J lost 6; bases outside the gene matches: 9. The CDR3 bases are TGTGCCAGCAGCTCCGAGACAGGGTCCGCTGAAGCTTTCTTT. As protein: CASSSETGSAEAFF.

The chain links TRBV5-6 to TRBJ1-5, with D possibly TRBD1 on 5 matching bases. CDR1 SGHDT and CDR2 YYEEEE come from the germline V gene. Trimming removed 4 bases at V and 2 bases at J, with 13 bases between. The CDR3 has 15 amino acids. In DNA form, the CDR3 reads TGTGCCAGCAGCCCGGGACGGTTCGGCAATCAGCCCCAGCATTTT. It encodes CASSPGRFGNQPQHF.

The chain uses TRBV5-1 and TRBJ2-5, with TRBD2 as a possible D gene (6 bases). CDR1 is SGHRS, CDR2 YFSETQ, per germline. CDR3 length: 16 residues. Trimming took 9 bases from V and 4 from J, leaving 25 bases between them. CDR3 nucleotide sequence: TGCGCCACCTCACGCGTGGGGGGTTCCTTGGGAGAGACCCAGTACTTC. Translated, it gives CATSRVGGSLGETQYF.

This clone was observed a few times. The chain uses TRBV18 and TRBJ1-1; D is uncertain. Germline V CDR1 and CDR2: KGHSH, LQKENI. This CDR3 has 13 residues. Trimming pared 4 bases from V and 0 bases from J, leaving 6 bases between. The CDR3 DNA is TGTGCCAGCTCACAACAGATGAACACTGAAGCTTTCTTT. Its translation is CASSQQMNTEAFF.

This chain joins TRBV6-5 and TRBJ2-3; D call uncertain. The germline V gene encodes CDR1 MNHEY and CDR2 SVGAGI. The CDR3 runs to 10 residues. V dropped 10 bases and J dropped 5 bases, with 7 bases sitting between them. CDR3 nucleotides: TGTGCCACCACGTTAGATACGCAGTATTTT. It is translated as CATTLDTQYF.

CDR3 DNA: TGTGCCAGCAGCCCCGGAACCGGGGAGCTGTTTTTT. Protein product: CASSPGTGELFF. The V and J genes are TRBV7-9 and TRBJ2-2; D gene ambiguous. CDR3 length equals 12 residues. V lost 5 bases to trimming and J lost 5 bases, with 6 bases between them. CDR1 and CDR2 from the germline V gene are SEHNR and FQNEAQ (reference sequence). The whole variable domain, filled in from reference TRBV7-9 and TRBJ2-2, reads DTGVSQNPRHKITKRGQNVTFRCDPISEHNRLYWYRQTLGQGPEFLTYFQNEAQLEKSRLLSDRFSAERPKGSFSTLEIQRTEQGDSAMYLCASSPGTGELFFGEGSRLTVL.

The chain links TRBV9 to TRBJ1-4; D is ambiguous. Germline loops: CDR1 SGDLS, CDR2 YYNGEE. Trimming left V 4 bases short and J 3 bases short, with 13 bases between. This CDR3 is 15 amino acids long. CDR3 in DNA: TGTGCCAGCAGCCCCCGGGTGGGTTCTAATGAAAAACTGTTTTTT. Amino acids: CASSPRVGSNEKLFF.

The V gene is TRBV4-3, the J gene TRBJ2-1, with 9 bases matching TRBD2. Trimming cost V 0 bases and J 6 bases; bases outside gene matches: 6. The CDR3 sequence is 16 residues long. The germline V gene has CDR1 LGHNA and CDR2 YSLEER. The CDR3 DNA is TGCGCCAGCAGCCAAGACCTCGCGGGGGGGGTCAATGAGCAGTTCTTC. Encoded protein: CASSQDLAGGVNEQFF.

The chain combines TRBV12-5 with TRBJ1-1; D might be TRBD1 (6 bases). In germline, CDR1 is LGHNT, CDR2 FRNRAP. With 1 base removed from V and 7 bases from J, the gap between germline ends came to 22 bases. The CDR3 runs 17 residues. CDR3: CASGLASTLDSLNEAFF. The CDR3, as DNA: TGTGCTAGTGGTTTGGCTAGCACCTTGGACAGCTTAAATGAAGCTTTCTTT.

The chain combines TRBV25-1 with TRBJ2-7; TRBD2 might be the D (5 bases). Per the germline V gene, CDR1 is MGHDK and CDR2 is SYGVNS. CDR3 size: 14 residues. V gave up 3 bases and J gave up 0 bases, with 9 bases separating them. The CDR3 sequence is CASSEHGGSYEQYF. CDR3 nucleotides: TGTGCCAGCAGTGAGCATGGAGGCTCCTACGAGCAGTACTTC.

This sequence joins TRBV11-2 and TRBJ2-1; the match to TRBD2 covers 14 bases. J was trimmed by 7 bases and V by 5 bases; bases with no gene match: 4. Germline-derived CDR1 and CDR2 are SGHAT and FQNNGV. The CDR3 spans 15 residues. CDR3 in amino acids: CASSPWTSGRNEQFF. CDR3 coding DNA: TGTGCCAGCAGCCCATGGACTAGCGGGAGGAATGAGCAGTTCTTC.

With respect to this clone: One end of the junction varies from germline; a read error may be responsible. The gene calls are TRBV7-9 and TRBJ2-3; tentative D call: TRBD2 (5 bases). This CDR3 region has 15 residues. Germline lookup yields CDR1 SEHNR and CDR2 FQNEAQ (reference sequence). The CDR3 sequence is CASRLGSPSTDTQYF. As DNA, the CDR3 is TGTGCCAGCCGCTTGGGGAGCCCTAGCACAGATACGCAGTATTTT.

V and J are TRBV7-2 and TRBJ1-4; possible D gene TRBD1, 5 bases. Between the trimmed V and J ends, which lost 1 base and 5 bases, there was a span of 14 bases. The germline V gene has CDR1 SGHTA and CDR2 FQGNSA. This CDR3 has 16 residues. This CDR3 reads CASSLEGIPKNEKLFF. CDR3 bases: TGTGCCAGCAGCTTAGAGGGGATACCTAAAAATGAAAAACTGTTTTTT.

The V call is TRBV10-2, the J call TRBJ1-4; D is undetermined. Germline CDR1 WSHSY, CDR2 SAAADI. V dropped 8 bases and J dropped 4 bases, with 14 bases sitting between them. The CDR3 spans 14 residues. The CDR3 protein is CASRETALNEKLFF. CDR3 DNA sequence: TGCGCCAGCCGAGAGACGGCACTTAATGAAAAACTGTTTTTT.